This T cell receptor beta chain was sequenced in a study of blood T cell repertoires in COVID-19 (dated by TCRdb to about 2020). Background on the whole study: Collaborator samples came from the United States, Italy and Spain and covered acute and convalescent phases of COVID-19. The prospective study material was composed of cDNA or gDNA derived from T cells, B-cell-depleted T cells, or PBMCs. Subjects who had been exposed to COVID-19, were actively infected with it, or had recovered from it provided the deeply sampled blood TCRbeta repertoires that made up the dataset. The repertoires were released in a freely available public database intended as a resource for research on the immune response to SARS-CoV-2. Samples came from the ongoing ImmuneRACE study (first 160 participants) plus 1,254 subjects from 6 global collaborators. The sample metadata nearly always contained a de-identified subject ID, COVID-19 status, age in years and sex. Where HLA class I and class II types were available, the types were taken from metadata supplied by the sample provider, not from assay-based typing.

The CDR3 starts with the cysteine, ends with the phenylalanine, and has 13 residues. The read is trimmed to its CDR3 DNA, 39 bases read in frame from base 1. The germline V gene (reference sequence) sets CDR1 to LNHDA and CDR2 to SQIVND. The junction carries 10 bases between V and J, which are trimmed by 6 bases and 2 bases respectively. Study-level results and caveats: The quantity of clinical and demographic metadata differed by source and by participant and was supplied without curation.

As concerns this clone: The clone's antigen remains unknown. Base-call qualities are not available, and no considerably larger clone is one nucleotide away.

TCRbeta CDR3 regions were amplified from genomic DNA using the immunoSEQ Assay, a bias-controlled multiplex PCR. The original methods were these. Within the assay, amplification of reference gene primers was used to estimate how many nucleated cells each sample contained. To quantify the absolute abundance of each unique TCRbeta CDR3 rearrangement, sequence reads were collapsed and filtered. For each sample, productive Simpson clonality was calculated as the square root of Simpson's diversity index over productive rearrangements. Held by TCRdb, this immuneACCESS table contains in-frame sequences only and omits some clones. Under half of the omission traces to an unresolved V gene where checked; the cause of the rest is unknown. That table supplies the V and J calls and clone size; D and trimming were determined from the DNA. Present in this sample are 150,000 to 200,000 clones, 70% to 85% of which were seen just once. The ten largest clonotypes hold 5.2% of the sample.

Each collaborating institution followed its own protocols to collect whole blood in K2EDTA tubes. For TCRbeta analysis, collaborator samples were shipped as frozen whole blood, as isolated PBMCs, or as DNA extracted from either sample type. Sequenced input: peripheral blood. This sequence was found in a young woman with acute or convalescent COVID-19. The chain links TRBV19 with TRBJ2-5; TRBD2 is a weak D gene call, 5 bases matching. The CDR3 region: CASSLGRQETQYF. The DNA reads as follows: TGTGCCAGTAGCCTAGGGAGACAAGAGACCCAGTACTTC.